This is a list of T cell receptor beta chains from one sample in a study of cytomegalovirus exposure and HLA in healthy donors. Only in-frame clones appear in the TCRdb table, and some are missing; sequencing was by immunoSEQ multiplex PCR. This sample has 130,000 or so clones, with 88% found just once. The sequenced sample consisted of PBMCs. These receptors came from a middle-aged woman in good health and CMV-seronegative. Both conserved end residues are part of each CDR3. The D gene is left open where the match is weak. Rows may omit the clone size; those that give it use once, few, many or a size class.

>TRBV5-6|TRBD1|NA|17|TRBJ1-2
TGTGCCAGCAGCATCTGGGGAGGGGGACAGGCCGGCTATGGCTACACCTTC
CASSIWGGGQAGYGYTF
>TRBV28|TRBD1|NA|16|TRBJ2-1
TGTGCCAGCAGTTTGCTAGGGGGCCTCTCCTACAATGAGCAGTTCTTC
CASSLLGGLSYNEQFF
>TRBV11-2|TRBD2|NA|16|TRBJ2-1
TGTGCCAGCAGCTTAGTCACTAGCGGGAGGGCCGTTGAGCAGTTCTTC
CASSLVTSGRAVEQFF
>TRBV5-1|NA|NA|18|TRBJ2-2
TGCGCCAGCAGCTTGGGCTCCTTGACAGAAGCGAACACCGGGGAGCTGTTTTTT
CASSLGSLTEANTGELFF
>TRBV2|NA|few|12|TRBJ2-7
TGTGCCAGCAAAGGGGGATCCTACGAGCAGTACTTC
CASKGGSYEQYF
>TRBV4-2|TRBD2|NA|17|TRBJ2-1
TGTGCCAGCAGCCAAGGACTAGCGGGAGGGAAATACAATGAGCAGTTCTTC
CASSQGLAGGKYNEQFF
>TRBV2|NA|once|15|TRBJ2-2
TGTGCCAGCAGTTTACAGGGTGGGGACACCGGGGAGCTGTTTTTT
CASSLQGGDTGELFF
>TRBV27|NA|NA|13|TRBJ2-3
TGTGCCAGCAGTTTATCTCGGAGTTATACGCAGTATTTT
CASSLSRSYTQYF
>TRBV5-3|TRBD1|few|16|TRBJ2-7
TGTGCCAGAAGCCTCGGACAGGGGCAGGGTCCCTACGAGCAGTACTTC
CARSLGQGQGPYEQYF
>TRBV4-3|TRBD1|NA|17|TRBJ2-2
TGCGCCAGCAGCCACTTGACGACAGGGGGCGGGTCCGGGGAGCTGTTTTTT
CASSHLTTGGGSGELFF
>TRBV7-9|NA|NA|13|TRBJ2-3
TGTGCCAGCAGCACAATGGCAGGGAATACGCAGTATTTT
CASSTMAGNTQYF
>TRBV2|NA|NA|15|TRBJ1-6
TGTGCCAGCAGTGCAGGACACTCCTATAATTCACCCCTCCACTTT
CASSAGHSYNSPLHF
>TRBV15|NA|NA|15|TRBJ2-2
TGTGCCACCAGCAGAGATCGGACTTACACCGGGGAGCTGTTTTTT
CATSRDRTYTGELFF
>TRBV7-9|NA|NA|16|TRBJ1-3
TGTGCCAGCAGCTACTGGCGGGTTTCAGCGGGAAACACCATATATTTT
CASSYWRVSAGNTIYF
>TRBV19|TRBD1|NA|12|TRBJ2-5
TGTGCCAGTAGCGGGACAGGAGGGACCCAGTACTTC
CASSGTGGTQYF
>TRBV5-1|NA|NA|17|TRBJ1-2
TGCGCCAGCAGCTTGGGTCAGGGAATTAGACATGAGGATGGCTACACCTTC
CASSLGQGIRHEDGYTF